Reported below is one T cell receptor (beta chain). This clone was picked up one time. Its antigen is unknown. No much larger clonotype is one base removed from it; base qualities were not supplied. This record belongs to a study of T cell changes during pregnancy in multiple sclerosis (dated by TCRdb to the late 2010s). General notes on the study: The study looked at changes in the T cell repertoire across pregnancy in women with multiple sclerosis.

The library relied on the immunoSEQ multiplex PCR assay. Drawn from immuneACCESS, this table holds only the in-frame rearrangements with V and J called that TCRdb kept. Clones are partly lost; checked studies trace under half to an unresolved V gene and leave the rest unexplained. This sample lists approximately 58,000 clones; roughly 92% were detected once. The ten largest clones represent roughly 1.5% of the sample. At the junction V is shortened by 8 bases and J by 4 bases; bases outside the gene matches: 16. Taken from cysteine to phenylalanine, the CDR3 has 16 residues. Only the CDR3 portion is preserved as DNA: 48 bases, with reading frame beginning at the first base. The germline V gene yields ENHRY for CDR1 and SYGVKD for CDR2.

This clonotype originated in a female donor with multiple sclerosis, enrolled in a pregnancy study. This chain joins TRBV10-3 to TRBJ1-1; 7 central nucleotides agree with TRBD1. Sequenced material: peripheral blood, taken in the second trimester of pregnancy. CDR3 sequence: CAIDREEGVGATEAFF. The sequenced DNA is TGTGCCATCGACAGGGAGGAGGGTGTAGGGGCCACTGAAGCTTTCTTT.